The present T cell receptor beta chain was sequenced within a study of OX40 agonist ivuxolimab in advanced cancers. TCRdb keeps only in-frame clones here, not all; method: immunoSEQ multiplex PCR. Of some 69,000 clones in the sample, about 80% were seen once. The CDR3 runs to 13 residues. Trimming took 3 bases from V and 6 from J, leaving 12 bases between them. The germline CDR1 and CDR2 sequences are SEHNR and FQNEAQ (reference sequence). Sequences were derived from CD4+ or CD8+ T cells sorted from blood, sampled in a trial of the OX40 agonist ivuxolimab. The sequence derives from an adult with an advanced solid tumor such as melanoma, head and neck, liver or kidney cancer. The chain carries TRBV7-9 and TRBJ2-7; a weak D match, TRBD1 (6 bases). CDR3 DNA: TGTGCCAGCAGCTTCCCAGGGGTCGTCGAGCAGTACTTC. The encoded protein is CASSFPGVVEQYF.